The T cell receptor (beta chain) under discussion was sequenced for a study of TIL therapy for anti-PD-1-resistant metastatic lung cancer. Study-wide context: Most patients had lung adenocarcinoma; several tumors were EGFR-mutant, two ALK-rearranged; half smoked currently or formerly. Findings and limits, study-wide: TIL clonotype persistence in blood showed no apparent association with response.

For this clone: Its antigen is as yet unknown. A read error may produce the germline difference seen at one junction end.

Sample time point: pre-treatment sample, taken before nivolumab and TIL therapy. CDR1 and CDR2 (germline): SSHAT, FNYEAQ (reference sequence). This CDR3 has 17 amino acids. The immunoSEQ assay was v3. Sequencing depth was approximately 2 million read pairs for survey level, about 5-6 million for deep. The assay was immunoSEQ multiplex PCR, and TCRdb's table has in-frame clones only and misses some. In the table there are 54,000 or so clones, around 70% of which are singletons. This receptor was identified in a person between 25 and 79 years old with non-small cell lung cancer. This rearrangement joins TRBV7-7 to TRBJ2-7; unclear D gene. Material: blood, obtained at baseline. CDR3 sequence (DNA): TGTGCTAGCAGCCTACCCCACGCCCACGAGAGTCCCTACGAGCAGTACTTC. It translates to CASSLPHAHESPYEQYF.